The rows below give T cell receptor beta chains drawn from one sample of a study of T cells in localized non-small cell lung cancer. The repertoire was sequenced with immunoSEQ multiplex PCR; TCRdb's copy has only in-frame clones and lacks some. This sample has about 40,000 clones, with more than 85% found just once. The specimen was peripheral blood, collected before any cancer treatment. Source of these receptors: a man between 18 and 55 years old with stage I lung adenocarcinoma. Each CDR3 is given with its conserved first and last residue. D genes are given only for firm matches. For some rows the clone size is stated as once, few or many, or as a class when expanded; others skip it.

d_gene | abundance | j_gene | v_gene | CDR3nt | CDR3aa
TRBD1 | few | TRBJ1-1 | TRBV10-3 | TGTGCCATCAGCAACAACAGGGGTGTAAACACTGAAGCTTTCTTT | CAISNNRGVNTEAFF
NA | NA | TRBJ2-3 | TRBV4-1 | TGCGCCAGCAGCCAACTGGGGATCGCTAGGAGGGGCACAGATACGCAGTATTTT | CASSQLGIARRGTDTQYF
NA | NA | TRBJ1-2 | TRBV7-9 | TGTGCCAGCAGCTTCGGTCGAGCGGGTGGCTACACCTTC | CASSFGRAGGYTF
NA | NA | TRBJ1-3 | TRBV6-1 | TGTGCCAGCAGTGATTATAGGGGGGCCCTCTCTGGAAACACCATATATTTT | CASSDYRGALSGNTIYF
NA | NA | TRBJ2-5 | TRBV5-1 | TGCGCCAGCAGCTTGCAACGGGTAAAAGAGACCCAGTACTTC | CASSLQRVKETQYF
NA | NA | TRBJ1-6 | TRBV2 | TGTGCCAGCAGTGCCCGCCCGGGCCTTTCACCCCTCCACTTT | CASSARPGLSPLHF
NA | NA | TRBJ2-7 | TRBV9 | TGTGCCAGCAGCGTAGGCACCGTGGCGGGGTACGAGCAGTACTTC | CASSVGTVAGYEQYF
NA | NA | TRBJ1-2 | TRBV6-1 | TGTGCCAGCACCCCCGAAGGCATTAACTATGGCTACACCTTC | CASTPEGINYGYTF
NA | NA | TRBJ1-5 | TRBV9 | TGTGCCAGCAGCGTAGAACCAGTTAGCAATCAGCCCCAGCATTTT | CASSVEPVSNQPQHF
NA | NA | TRBJ2-3 | TRBV5-8 | TGTGCCAGCAGCTTGGAAAGGGGTAGTTGGACAGATACGCAGTATTTT | CASSLERGSWTDTQYF
NA | NA | TRBJ2-1 | TRBV28 | TGTGCCAGCAGCCAGACAACCCATCTAACAGCCTACAATGAGCAGTTCTTC | CASSQTTHLTAYNEQFF
NA | NA | TRBJ1-2 | TRBV6-5 | TGTGCCAGCAGTCAACCGGCAGGCAGGGGTGGAGGCTACACCTTC | CASSQPAGRGGGYTF
NA | NA | TRBJ1-1 | TRBV18 | TGTGCCAGCTCGATAGGAAAGGGCACTGAAGCTTTCTTT | CASSIGKGTEAFF
TRBD1 | NA | TRBJ1-3 | TRBV2 | TGTGCCAGCAGTGAGGTCTTAGGCAGGGGGTTACGCTCTGGAAACACCATATATTTT | CASSEVLGRGLRSGNTIYF
NA | NA | TRBJ2-6 | TRBV10-3 | TGTGCCACAGGGGCTGGGGCCAACGTCCTGACTTTC | CATGAGANVLTF
TRBD2 | NA | TRBJ2-1 | TRBV28 | TGTGCCAGCAGTTTTCTAGCGGGGGGGCAATATGAGCAGTTCTTC | CASSFLAGGQYEQFF
TRBD1 | NA | TRBJ1-1 | TRBV11-1 | TGTGCCAGCAGCACCAGACAGGGGGTCTTCTTT | CASSTRQGVFF
NA | NA | TRBJ1-1 | TRBV4-3 | TGCGCCAGCAGCCAAGCACTGGGGGTTCACACTGAAGCTTTCTTT | CASSQALGVHTEAFF
NA | NA | TRBJ1-4 | TRBV7-2 | TGTGCCAGCAGAAGTGCCTCAAGAGATGAAAAACTGTTTTTT | CASRSASRDEKLFF
TRBD1 | NA | TRBJ1-3 | TRBV30 | TGTGCCTGGAGTCGGGACAGGGGAGCTACGGGGACCATATATTTT | CAWSRDRGATGTIYF
TRBD1 | NA | TRBJ2-2 | TRBV6-1 | TGTGCCAGCAGTGAGGTACAGGGGGCGCCCGGGGAGCTGTTTTTT | CASSEVQGAPGELFF
NA | NA | TRBJ1-6 | TRBV4-1 | TGCGCCAGCAGCCAAGAGATACAGGGAGATAATTCACCCCTCCACTTT | CASSQEIQGDNSPLHF
TRBD1 | NA | TRBJ1-1 | TRBV11-1 | TGTGCCAGCAGCTTAGAACAGGGGGTAACTGAAGCTTTCTTT | CASSLEQGVTEAFF
TRBD1 | NA | TRBJ1-2 | TRBV5-6 | TGTGCCAGCAGCTTGGCCATTTCGACAGGGGGTGGATATGGCTACACCTTC | CASSLAISTGGGYGYTF
NA | NA | TRBJ2-7 | TRBV18 | TGTGCCAGCTCACCGAGCAGGGACGAGCAGTACTTC | CASSPSRDEQYF
NA | NA | TRBJ2-7 | TRBV6-6 | TGTGCCAGCAGCGGGGAATCCCATCTCTACGAGCAGTACTTC | CASSGESHLYEQYF
TRBD1 | NA | TRBJ1-2 | TRBV27 | TGTGCCAGCAGTTTCTATGGGACAGGGGGCGCGGGATATGGCTACACCTTC | CASSFYGTGGAGYGYTF
TRBD1 | once | TRBJ2-7 | TRBV10-2 | TGCGCCAGCAGTGAGTTGGGAGACAGGGCGGGCGAGCAGTACTTC | CASSELGDRAGEQYF
TRBD1 | few | TRBJ2-5 | TRBV4-1 | TGCGCCAGCAGCCAGGGGGGACAGGAATATCAAGAGACCCAGTACTTC | CASSQGGQEYQETQYF
TRBD1 | few | TRBJ1-2 | TRBV28 | TGTGCCAGCAGTCCCCCCAACGTACAGGGGGCTGGCTACACCTTC | CASSPPNVQGAGYTF
NA | NA | TRBJ1-2 | TRBV20-1 | TGCAGTGCTAGAGCCGGGTATGGCTACACCTTC | CSARAGYGYTF
NA | NA | TRBJ1-2 | TRBV7-2 | TGTGCCAGCAGCTTGGCGGCATTATGGGGTACCAGGGTGCAAGGCTACACCTTC | CASSLAALWGTRVQGYTF
TRBD1 | NA | TRBJ1-6 | TRBV7-2 | TGTGCCAGCAGGATGACAGGGAATTCACCCCTCCACTTT | CASRMTGNSPLHF
NA | NA | TRBJ2-3 | TRBV27 | TGTGCCAGCAGCTCAATCGATACGCAGTATTTT | CASSSIDTQYF
NA | NA | TRBJ2-3 | TRBV29-1 | TGCAGCGTTGATTTAGGGGGGGATACGCAGTATTTT | CSVDLGGDTQYF
NA | once | TRBJ1-5 | TRBV19 | TGTGCCAGTAGTATCTTTATGGTGAATCAGCCCCAGCATTTT | CASSIFMVNQPQHF
TRBD2 | once | TRBJ2-5 | TRBV19 | TGTGCCAGTAGTATCGGACTAGCGGGCCAAGAGACCCAGTACTTC | CASSIGLAGQETQYF
NA | NA | TRBJ2-3 | TRBV5-1 | TGCGCCAGCAGCTTGGCAGTACCTAGCACAGATACGCAGTATTTT | CASSLAVPSTDTQYF
NA | NA | TRBJ1-5 | TRBV30 | TGTGCCTGGAGTGTACCGAACATTAGCAATCAGCCCCAGCATTTT | CAWSVPNISNQPQHF
TRBD1 | NA | TRBJ1-2 | TRBV5-5 | TGTGCCAGCAAACAACAGGGGCCCGGCTACACCTTC | CASKQQGPGYTF
NA | once | TRBJ2-2 | TRBV11-2 | TGTGCCAGCAGCAAACAGGTCCGGAACACCGGGGAGCTGTTTTTT | CASSKQVRNTGELFF
NA | NA | TRBJ2-6 | TRBV15 | TGTGCCACCAGCCTTGCGCTCTCTGGGGCCAACGTCCTGACTTTC | CATSLALSGANVLTF
NA | NA | TRBJ1-1 | TRBV6-1 | TGTGCCAGCAGTGTGGGACATGCGAACACTGAAGCTTTCTTT | CASSVGHANTEAFF
NA | NA | TRBJ1-1 | TRBV18 | TGTGCCAGCTCACCAAGCAGGGAGGGGACTGAAGCTTTCTTT | CASSPSREGTEAFF
NA | few | TRBJ1-3 | TRBV25-1 | TGTGCCAGCAGTGAATCCGAGGGCTTAGGAAACACCATATATTTT | CASSESEGLGNTIYF
NA | NA | TRBJ1-5 | TRBV5-4 | TGTGCCAGCAGCTTCGATCGGCCCCAGCATTTT | CASSFDRPQHF
NA | NA | TRBJ2-7 | TRBV18 | TGTGCCAGCTCCCATATAAAAGACAGCTCCTACGAGCAGTACTTC | CASSHIKDSSYEQYF
NA | NA | TRBJ1-1 | TRBV20-1 | TGCAGTGCTAGACCAGAGACTGAAGCTTTCTTT | CSARPETEAFF
NA | NA | TRBJ2-7 | TRBV25-1 | TGTGCCAGCAGTAGCCGGGACACAATTGAGGGCGAGCAGTACTTC | CASSSRDTIEGEQYF
NA | NA | TRBJ1-1 | TRBV16 | TGTGCCAGCAGCCAATCTAACAGGATGAACACTGAAGCTTTCTTT | CASSQSNRMNTEAFF
NA | NA | TRBJ1-5 | TRBV6-1 | TGTGCCAGCAGTGAAGTGGCGGGAACCTCGAGAGAGCCCCAGCATTTT | CASSEVAGTSREPQHF
TRBD1 | few | TRBJ2-5 | TRBV4-1 | TGCGCCAGCAGCCCCAGGGGGCAGGGGTACCAAGAGACCCAGTACTTC | CASSPRGQGYQETQYF